The 19 T cell receptor beta chains in this list originate from one sample, sequenced in a study of graft-versus-host responses after intestinal transplantation (dated by TCRdb to the early 2020s). The library was produced with the immunoSEQ multiplex PCR assay. The source is immuneACCESS, and TCRdb retained only in-frame sequences with V and J called. Part of the clones is not carried over; for the studies checked, unresolved V genes explain less than half of this, and the remainder is unexplained. This sample lists about 98,000 clones; more than 70% were detected once. Of the sample, more than 1.4% is held by the ten largest clones. Specimen: PBMCs, collected 255 days after intestinal transplant. These TCRs come from a human patient who received an intestinal transplant, so some T cells may come from the graft donor.

The chain joins TRBV7-2 to TRBJ1-5, with 7 bases matching TRBD1. CDR1 and CDR2 (germline): SGHTA, FQGNSA. Trimming cost V 4 bases and J 7 bases; bases outside gene matches: 10. The CDR3 extends over 15 amino acids. CDR3 sequence (DNA): TGTGCCAGCAGCTCCCGAAGGGGGCTAAAACAGCCCCAGCATTTT. It yields the protein CASSSRRGLKQPQHF.

The CDR3 DNA reads as TGTGCCAGCAGTGAATCTTTGGGACATACGGGAATTAATGAAAAACTGTTTTTT. It is translated as CASSESLGHTGINEKLFF. The chain joins TRBV25-1 to TRBJ1-4; possible D gene TRBD1, 6 bases. The CDR3 covers 18 residues. Germline CDR1 is MGHDK and CDR2 is SYGVNS. The V and J ends lost 1 base and 4 bases respectively, with 19 bases between them.

Only one count was recorded for this clone. The chain combines TRBV7-2 with TRBJ2-7, with 8 bases identical to TRBD2. Unmatched junction bases numbered 3, after V lost 1 base and J lost 4 bases. The CDR3 is 14 residues long. CDR1 SGHTA and CDR2 FQGNSA come from the germline V gene. CDR3 nucleotides: TGTGCCAGCAGCTTAGTGGGCGGGGGGTACGAGCAGTACTTC. Amino acid sequence: CASSLVGGGYEQYF.

This clone appeared once. J is TRBJ2-1 and V is TRBV28; TRBD2 agrees at 13 bases. The trim removed 5 bases at V and 7 bases at J, leaving 8 bases unmatched. CDR3 length equals 16 residues. Germline CDR1 is MDHEN and CDR2 is SYDVKM. The DNA of the CDR3 is TGTGCCAGCAGTCCCCGGACTAGCGGGAGCTTGAATGAGCAGTTCTTC. Translation: CASSPRTSGSLNEQFF. The full variable domain, in which reference TRBV28 and TRBJ2-1 provide the parts outside the CDR3, is DVKVTQSSRYLVKRTGEKVFLECVQDMDHENMFWYRQDPGLGLRLIYFSYDVKMKEKGDIPEGYSVSREKKERFSLILESASTNQTSMYLCASSPRTSGSLNEQFFGPGTRLTVL.

V is TRBV6-1 and J is TRBJ1-6; the D is unclear. The V gene lost 1 base and the J gene lost 10 bases, with 5 bases spanning the gap. This CDR3 spans 12 amino acids. Per germline, CDR1 MNHNS and CDR2 SASEGT. This chain's CDR3 is CASSEGRSPLHF. As DNA, the CDR3 is TGTGCCAGCAGTGAAGGTCGATCACCCCTCCACTTT.

This clone showed up just once. The chain combines TRBV5-1 with TRBJ2-1; TRBD1 matches 10 bases. Germline-derived CDR1 and CDR2 are SGHRS and YFSETQ. V was pared by 5 bases and J by 4 bases, with 6 bases of the junction left unmatched. The CDR3 totals 15 residues. The DNA for the CDR3 is TGCGCCAGCAGGGGACAGGGGAGGGGATACAATGAGCAGTTCTTC. This sequence encodes CASRGQGRGYNEQFF.

This chain joins TRBV7-9 and TRBJ2-2, with 8 bases matching TRBD1. CDR3 length equals 16 residues. V gave up 5 bases and J gave up 5 bases; unmatched junction bases: 10. The V gene's germline CDR1 is SEHNR and CDR2 FQNEAQ (reference sequence). CDR3 nucleotides: TGTGCCAGCAGCCCCCGGCGGCAGGGGGCAACCGGGGAGCTGTTTTTT. Its protein product is CASSPRRQGATGELFF.

The chain combines TRBV5-4 with TRBJ2-5, with 11 positions matching TRBD2. J was trimmed by 2 bases and V by 0 bases; bases with no gene match: 6. The germline V gene encodes CDR1 SGHNT and CDR2 YYREEE (reference sequence). CDR3 length equals 17 residues. CDR3 amino acids: CASSLELAGAEQETQYF. The CDR3 nucleotides read TGTGCCAGCAGCTTGGAACTAGCGGGGGCCGAACAAGAGACCCAGTACTTC. Complete variable domain (other parts from reference TRBV5-4 and TRBJ2-5): ETGVTQSPTHLIKTRGQQVTLRCSSQSGHNTVSWYQQALGQGPQFIFQYYREEENGRGNFPPRFSGLQFPNYSSELNVNALELDDSALYLCASSLELAGAEQETQYFGPGTRLLVL.

The chain is built from TRBV7-2 and TRBJ2-1, with 9 bases that match TRBD2. The CDR3 sequence is 15 residues long. After removal of 5 bases from V and 6 bases from J, the junction contained 8 bases not matched to a gene. Germline CDR1 is SGHTA and CDR2 is FQGNSA. The CDR3 DNA sequence: TGTGCCAGCAGCCCTCGGCGCGGGGGGGCCAATGAGCAGTTCTTC. It encodes CASSPRRGGANEQFF.

The chain has TRBV4-1 and TRBJ2-2; D not certain. CDR3 size: 13 residues. Germline values: CDR1 MGHRA, CDR2 YSYEKL. The V end was cut by 4 bases, the J end by 7 bases, with 10 bases between. The CDR3 DNA reads TGCGCCAGCAGCCCAGGAAAGGGCGGGGAGCTGTTTTTT. The encoded protein is CASSPGKGGELFF.

The chain carries TRBV4-1 and TRBJ1-6; tentative D call: TRBD1 (5 bases). From germline, CDR1 is MGHRA and CDR2 YSYEKL. The CDR3 length is 17 residues. The V and J ends lost 1 base and 2 bases respectively, with 12 bases between them. Here the CDR3 reads CASSQVHLTAYNSPLHF. CDR3 nucleotides: TGCGCCAGCAGCCAAGTCCATTTGACAGCCTATAATTCACCCCTCCACTTT.

The CDR3, as DNA: TGTGCCAGCAGTTCCCCCTGGGTTGGCGGCTACGAGCAGTACTTC. This gives the protein CASSSPWVGGYEQYF. V usage is TRBV28 and J usage is TRBJ2-7; D uncertain. The CDR3 length is 15 residues. Germline V gene lookup returns CDR1 MDHEN and CDR2 SYDVKM. V dropped 4 bases and J dropped 3 bases, with 16 bases sitting between them.

The V call is TRBV11-3, the J call TRBJ2-5; TRBD2 agrees at 10 bases. The CDR3 length is 16 residues. Germline V gives CDR1 SGHNT, CDR2 YENEEA. Trimming removed 5 bases from V and 5 bases from J; junction bases left unmatched: 11. The CDR3 DNA follows: TGTGCCAGCAGCCCCTCGGCTAGCGGGGGTCCGGAGACCCAGTACTTC. This sequence encodes CASSPSASGGPETQYF.

The table lists this clone with a few counts. This chain uses TRBV28 with TRBJ1-1; 11 positions agree with TRBD1. Germline V CDR1 and CDR2: MDHEN, SYDVKM. This CDR3 comprises 14 residues. Losses at the gene ends were 8 bases for V and 5 bases for J; bases not matched to a gene: 7. The chain's CDR3 is CASRGTGGRTEAFF. The CDR3 DNA follows: TGTGCCAGCCGGGGGACAGGGGGACGTACTGAAGCTTTCTTT.

The gene calls are TRBV5-1 and TRBJ2-5; 11 nucleotides align to TRBD2. The germline gives CDR1 SGHRS, CDR2 YFSETQ. The CDR3 length is 15 residues. V lost 0 bases, J lost 3 bases, and 1 base stayed unmatched. CDR3 nucleotides: TGCGCCAGCAGCTTGGGACTAGCGGGAAAAGAGACCCAGTACTTC. Amino acid sequence: CASSLGLAGKETQYF.

The chain couples TRBV6-6 to TRBJ1-2; D is undetermined. With 6 bases removed from V and 4 bases from J, the gap between germline ends came to 15 bases. The germline CDR1 and CDR2 sequences are MNHNY and SVGAGI (reference sequence). The CDR3 sequence is 14 residues long. CDR3 region: CASSTADAGYGYTF. The DNA of the CDR3 is TGTGCCAGCAGCACAGCTGACGCGGGCTATGGCTACACCTTC.

The rearrangement links TRBV7-9 to TRBJ2-1; possibly TRBD1 for D (5 bases). The germline gives CDR1 SEHNR, CDR2 FQNEAQ (reference sequence). V was shortened by 6 bases and J by 10 bases, with 13 bases between the two germline ends. The CDR3 sequence is 12 residues long. CDR3 region: CASRSPRGEQFF. The CDR3 region has the DNA TGTGCCAGCAGGTCACCTAGGGGAGAGCAGTTCTTC.

The chain combines TRBV2 with TRBJ2-7; D possibly corresponds to TRBD2 (5 bases). Trimming took 1 base from V and 6 from J, leaving 13 bases between them. The CDR3 has 14 amino acids. The germline V gene encodes CDR1 SNHLY and CDR2 FYNNEI. This CDR3 reads CASSEVGLFGEQYV. The CDR3 DNA follows: TGTGCCAGCAGTGAAGTCGGACTTTTTGGCGAGCAGTACGTC.

This clone was counted only a few times. This chain joins TRBV9 and TRBJ2-3, with 8 bases that match TRBD2. This CDR3 has 14 amino acids. CDR1 is SGDLS, CDR2 YYNGEE, per germline. With V trimmed by 4 bases and J by 2 bases, 3 bases remained unmatched. The CDR3 nucleotides read TGTGCCAGCAGCCTTAGCGGGGCCACAGATACGCAGTATTTT. It is translated as CASSLSGATDTQYF.